Sequencing of this TCR beta chain was carried out in a study of T cell repertoires in cytomegalovirus infection. Study summary: It was recently identified HLA-C-restricted and well-studied HLA-B-restricted CMV epitopes that the study used. Evidence of both CMV infection and a matching HLA type came from public TCR beta signatures. Study observations and caveats: Cumulative public TCR beta family frequency identified CMV carriers with the relevant HLA. The ex vivo response showed dominance by HLA-C-restricted CMV-specific TCR beta clonotypes.

This CDR3 has 14 amino acids. Germline assignment: CDR1 MNHEY and CDR2 SVGEGT. Trimming took 2 bases from V and 5 from J, leaving 11 bases between them. Worth noting for this clonotype: Its matching antigen is unknown.

TCRdb recomputed calls from the reads with MiXCR, one row per CDR3 protein. The repertoire holds hundreds of thousands of distinct CDR3 sequences, with 33% as singletons. Material: cultured PBMCs, obtained from culture after CMV antigen stimulation. The J gene is TRBJ2-3, the V gene TRBV6-2 or TRBV6-3, with D perhaps TRBD2 (6 bases). The clonotype originates from a human donor in good health (CMV status not recorded). Some clones in this sample may be carry-over from other donors' samples. CDR3 sequence (DNA): TGTGCCAGCAGTTACGACGGGAGAGAAGATACGCAGTATTTT. This sequence encodes CASSYDGREDTQYF.